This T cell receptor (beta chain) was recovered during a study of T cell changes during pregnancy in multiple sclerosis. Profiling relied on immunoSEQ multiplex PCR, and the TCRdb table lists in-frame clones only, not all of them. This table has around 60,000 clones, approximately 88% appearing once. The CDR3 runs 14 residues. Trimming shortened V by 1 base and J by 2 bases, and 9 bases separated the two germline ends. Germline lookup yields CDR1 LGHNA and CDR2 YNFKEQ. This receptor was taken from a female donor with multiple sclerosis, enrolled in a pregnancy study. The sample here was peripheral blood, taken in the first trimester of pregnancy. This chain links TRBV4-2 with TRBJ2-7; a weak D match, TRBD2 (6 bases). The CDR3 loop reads CASSQVSGPYEQYF. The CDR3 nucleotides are TGTGCCAGCAGCCAAGTTAGCGGACCCTACGAGCAGTACTTC.